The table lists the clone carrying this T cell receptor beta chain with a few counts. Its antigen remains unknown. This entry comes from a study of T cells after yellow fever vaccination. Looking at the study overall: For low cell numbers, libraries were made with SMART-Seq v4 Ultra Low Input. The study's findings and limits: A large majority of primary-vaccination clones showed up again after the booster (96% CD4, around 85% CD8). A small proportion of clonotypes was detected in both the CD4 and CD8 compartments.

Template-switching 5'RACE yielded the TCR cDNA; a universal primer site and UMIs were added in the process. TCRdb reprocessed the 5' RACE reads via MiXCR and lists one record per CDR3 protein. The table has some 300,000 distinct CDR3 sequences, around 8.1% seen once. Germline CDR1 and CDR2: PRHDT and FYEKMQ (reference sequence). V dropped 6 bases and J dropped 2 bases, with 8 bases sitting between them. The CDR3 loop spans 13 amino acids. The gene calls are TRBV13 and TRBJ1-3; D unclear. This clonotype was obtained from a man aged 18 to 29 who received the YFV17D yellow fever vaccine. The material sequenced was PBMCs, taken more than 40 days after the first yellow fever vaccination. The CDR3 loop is CASRRGAGNTIYF. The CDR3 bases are TGTGCCAGCAGGCGCGGGGCTGGAAACACCATATATTTT.